What follows are 22 T cell receptor beta chains derived from one specimen sequenced in a study of control samples from healthy donors and cancer patients. Assay: immunoSEQ multiplex PCR; the TCRdb copy retains only in-frame clones and omits some. The repertoire consists of some 79,000 clones, with about 90% occurring once and the leading ten covering around 3.8%. Sequencing was carried out using blood. All receptors come from a woman aged 45-65 years in good health.

The chain couples TRBV11-2 to TRBJ2-1; D possibly matches TRBD1 or TRBD2 (5 bases each). Germline V gene data show CDR1 as SGHAT and CDR2 as FQNNGV. This CDR3 contains 14 residues. Trimming cost V 0 bases and J 6 bases, with 9 bases left between them. The CDR3 here is CASSLDFGTNEQFF. The DNA of the CDR3 is TGTGCCAGCAGCTTAGATTTCGGGACCAATGAGCAGTTCTTC.

The rearrangement links TRBV19 to TRBJ2-5, with D possibly being TRBD2 (6 bases). Germline CDR1 is LNHDA and CDR2 is SQIVND (reference sequence). Trimming left V 5 bases short and J 1 base short, with 14 bases between. The CDR3 sequence is 15 residues long. DNA of the CDR3: TGTGCCAGTAGTTCCTACCGGGACTCCCAAGAGACCCAGTACTTC. Protein product: CASSSYRDSQETQYF.

The chain has TRBV18 and TRBJ2-5, with 7 bases aligning to TRBD2. The CDR3 consists of 15 residues. Trimming took 6 bases from V and 1 from J; bases not matched to a gene: 8. Germline CDR1 reads KGHSH; CDR2 reads LQKENI. The CDR3 loop reads CASSNISGPQETQYF. CDR3 DNA: TGTGCCAGCTCGAATATTAGCGGGCCCCAAGAGACCCAGTACTTC.

The chain is built from TRBV6-5 and TRBJ1-3, with a possible D match to TRBD1 (5 bases). The CDR3 totals 14 residues. V lost 7 bases to trimming and J lost 0 bases, with 10 bases between them. Germline lookup yields CDR1 MNHEY and CDR2 SVGAGI. This CDR3 is CASTQGLSGNTIYF. The CDR3 coding sequence is TGTGCCAGCACCCAGGGCCTCTCTGGAAACACCATATATTTT.

CDR3 DNA sequence: TGTGCCAGCAGTTTAGGGCAGGGGGCGACCTACGAGCAGTACTTC. The encoded protein is CASSLGQGATYEQYF. The V call is TRBV28, the J call TRBJ2-7; 8 bases match TRBD1. Germline V lookup: CDR1 MDHEN, CDR2 SYDVKM. V lost 2 bases, J lost 2 bases, and 5 bases stayed unmatched. The CDR3 spans 15 residues.

Only a few counts were recorded for this clone. The chain carries TRBV7-9 and TRBJ1-4; D remains unclear. Germline CDR1 is SEHNR and CDR2 is FQNEAQ (reference sequence). CDR3 length equals 15 residues. Between the trimmed V and J ends, which lost 5 bases and 0 bases, there was a span of 10 bases. Written as DNA, the CDR3 is TGTGCCAGCAGCCTACTGGGTGCAACTAATGAAAAACTGTTTTTT. Its translation: CASSLLGATNEKLFF.

The rearrangement links TRBV28 to TRBJ1-2; the D is unclear. The CDR3 loop spans 12 amino acids. Germline-derived CDR1 and CDR2 are MDHEN and SYDVKM. The V end lost 7 bases, the J end lost 5 bases, and 11 bases lay between the germline ends. For the CDR3, the DNA is TGTGCCAGCACCTCGTCGGATTATGGCTACACCTTC. Translation gives CASTSSDYGYTF.

This chain uses TRBV12-3 or TRBV12-4 with TRBJ2-7, with D tentatively TRBD2 (6 bases). The V gene lost 7 bases and the J gene lost 5 bases, with 15 bases spanning the gap. This CDR3 has 13 amino acids. CDR3 residues: CASKGPTGDEQYF. Here the CDR3 DNA reads TGTGCCAGCAAAGGGCCGACGGGGGACGAGCAGTACTTC.

CDR3 sequence (DNA): TGTGCCAGCAGTTCCGGGACTAGCGGGATCTTCAATGAGCAGTTCTTC. This translates into CASSSGTSGIFNEQFF. This chain joins TRBV6-5 and TRBJ2-1; 13 nucleotides align to TRBD2. The CDR3 spans 16 residues. Per the germline V gene, CDR1 is MNHEY and CDR2 is SVGAGI. The J segment lost 6 bases and the V segment lost 4 bases, leaving 6 bases of the junction unmatched.

The chain recombines TRBV30 with TRBJ2-2, with TRBD1 matching 10 bases. The trim removed 3 bases at V and 9 bases at J, leaving 4 bases unmatched. The length of the CDR3 is 13 residues. CDR1 GTSNPN and CDR2 SVGIG come from the germline V gene (reference sequence). The CDR3 protein is CAWRGTGVRELFF. DNA for the CDR3: TGTGCCTGGAGGGGGACAGGGGTTCGGGAGCTGTTTTTT.

In nucleotides, the CDR3 is TGTGCCAGCAGCCAGGAGGGACAGATAGACACTGAAGCTTTCTTT. Translating gives CASSQEGQIDTEAFF. This chain uses TRBV14 with TRBJ1-1, with 7 bases aligning to TRBD1. The length of the CDR3 is 15 residues. Germline V gene lookup returns CDR1 SGHDN and CDR2 FVKESK. V was pared by 3 bases and J by 3 bases, with 7 bases of the junction left unmatched.

The chain is built from TRBV5-1 and TRBJ2-3, with D possibly being TRBD1 (5 bases). The V gene's germline CDR1 is SGHRS and CDR2 YFSETQ. The CDR3 totals 16 residues. Deletions cut 1 base from V and 1 base from J, with 13 bases between. CDR3 coding DNA: TGCGCCAGCAGCTTGCCCAGGGTCGCCCGCACAGATACGCAGTATTTT. Its protein is CASSLPRVARTDTQYF.

This clone was observed once. V usage is TRBV11-2 and J usage is TRBJ1-3, with D uncertain. Germline V gives CDR1 SGHAT, CDR2 FQNNGV. CDR3 size: 17 residues. Trimming cost V 2 bases and J 4 bases, with 18 bases left between them. This CDR3 reads CASSLPWTPRGGNTIYF. The CDR3 DNA reads TGTGCCAGCAGCTTACCCTGGACGCCAAGAGGAGGAAACACCATATATTTT.

V gene TRBV19 combines with J gene TRBJ2-5; 7 bases align to TRBD2. Germline V lookup: CDR1 LNHDA, CDR2 SQIVND (reference sequence). Trimming removed 4 bases from V and 0 bases from J; junction bases left unmatched: 2. This CDR3 is built from 14 residues. The DNA for the CDR3 is TGTGCCAGTAGTAGGGGACTAAACCAAGAGACCCAGTACTTC. Its protein product is CASSRGLNQETQYF.

This rearrangement joins TRBV5-6 to TRBJ2-5; the D is unclear. V was cut by 4 bases and J by 5 bases, with 6 bases left in between. The CDR3 spans 11 residues. CDR1 is SGHDT, CDR2 YYEEEE, per germline. CDR3 coding DNA: TGTGCCAGCAGCATGGGCGAGACCCAGTACTTC. Protein: CASSMGETQYF.

This chain connects TRBV19 to TRBJ2-1; 8 bases align to TRBD2. CDR1 is LNHDA, CDR2 SQIVND, per germline (reference sequence). V was pared by 4 bases and J by 7 bases, with 6 bases of the junction left unmatched. The CDR3 spans 14 residues. The CDR3 is CASSTQGLVNEQFF. The CDR3 DNA reads as TGTGCCAGTAGTACCCAGGGACTAGTGAATGAGCAGTTCTTC. The full variable domain, completed using reference TRBV19 and TRBJ2-1, is DGGITQSPKYLFRKEGQNVTLSCEQNLNHDAMYWYRQDPGQGLRLIYYSQIVNDFQKGDIAEGYSVSREKKESFPLTVTSAQKNPTAFYLCASSTQGLVNEQFFGPGTRLTVL.

The chain links TRBV6-5 to TRBJ2-1; perhaps TRBD2 as D (5 bases). Trimming shortened V by 6 bases and J by 4 bases, and 7 bases separated the two germline ends. Germline loops: CDR1 MNHEY, CDR2 SVGAGI. This CDR3 has 12 residues. The CDR3 coding sequence is TGTGCCAGCAGACGGACTTACAATGAGCAGTTCTTC. This codes for CASRRTYNEQFF.

The chain has TRBV5-1 and TRBJ1-1, with D uncertain. V lost 0 bases and J 1 base, leaving 4 bases between the germline ends. From germline, CDR1 is SGHRS and CDR2 YFSETQ. The CDR3 sequence is 13 residues long. CDR3 DNA sequence: TGCGCCAGCAGCTTGGGCCCGAACACTGAAGCTTTCTTT. This translates into CASSLGPNTEAFF.

J is TRBJ1-2 and V is TRBV3-1 (or the pseudogene TRBV3-2), with TRBD1 matching 8 bases. CDR1 LGHDT and CDR2 YNNKEL come from the germline V gene (reference sequence). Trimming at V came to 5 bases and at J to 8 bases, leaving 7 bases not matched to a gene. This CDR3 is built from 13 residues. The CDR3 reads CASSDLSGGGYTF. CDR3 coding DNA: TGTGCCAGCAGCGATCTCTCAGGGGGCGGCTACACCTTC.

The J gene is TRBJ1-3, the V gene TRBV7-8; tentative D call: TRBD1 (6 bases). The CDR3 sequence is 14 residues long. Between the trimmed V and J ends, which lost 1 base and 2 bases, there was a span of 6 bases. CDR1 SGHVS and CDR2 FQNEAQ come from the germline V gene. The CDR3 loop reads CASSLDRAGNTIYF. CDR3 coding DNA: TGTGCCAGCAGCTTAGACAGGGCTGGAAACACCATATATTTT.

The chain uses TRBV6-5 and TRBJ2-6; D gene ambiguous. The V end was cut by 6 bases, the J end by 0 bases, with 6 bases between. The CDR3 is 14 residues long. Germline CDR1 MNHEY, CDR2 SVGAGI. The CDR3 region is CASSVTSGANVLTF. In DNA form, the CDR3 reads TGTGCCAGCAGCGTGACCTCTGGGGCCAACGTCCTGACTTTC.

The J gene is TRBJ1-4, the V gene TRBV3-1 (or the pseudogene TRBV3-2); no definite D call. In germline, CDR1 is LGHDT, CDR2 YNNKEL (reference sequence). V was pared by 5 bases and J by 8 bases, with 9 bases between. The CDR3 has 12 amino acids. In DNA, the CDR3 is TGTGCCAGCAGCTTCGCGAAGGAAAAACTGTTTTTT. Translation gives CASSFAKEKLFF.